The rows below give T cell receptor beta chains drawn from one sample of a study of technical replicates of blood from a handful of donors. Here immunoSEQ multiplex PCR was the method, and the copy in TCRdb shows in-frame clones only, minus some. Of some 91,000 clones in the sample, nearly 97% were seen once. The sequenced material came from T cells isolated from PBMCs. All receptors come from a human donor in good health. Both conserved end residues are trimmed from each CDR3.

V | CDR3
TRBV19 | ASKSGTDYNQPQH
TRBV9 | ASSVESSGPLQF
TRBV6-6 | ASSYSVGAYTEAF
TRBV7-9 | ASSHTGGTYNEQF
TRBV28 | ASSFGLADYNEQF
TRBV14 | ASSPKTAGSGYGYT
TRBV28 | ASSSPVRGFQH
TRBV7-8 | ASSLVTGSSPLH
TRBV15 | ATSRGTSVGTDTQY
TRBV11-2 | ASSSRGGQGSGNTIY
TRBV7-9 | ASSLSGGAYNEQF
TRBV29-1 | SVGLAGGVDTQY
TRBV5-1 | ASSLVGGSSYEQY
TRBV7-3 | ASSPTGSGPGETQY
TRBV5-1 | ASQLRLAGGSSYEQY
TRBV5-5 | ASSLDLYNEQF
TRBV11-3 | ASSLGGPEAF
TRBV7-9 | ASSEEYTGLGELF
TRBV9 | ASSVYRDRDYEQY
TRBV11-2 | ASSTGTSGYNEQF
TRBV28 | ASSSTIRDVTSGSLIAYEQY
TRBV10-1 | ASSTGGPKYNEQF
TRBV5-5 | ASSPGTGVFHEQY
TRBV11-2 | ASSGLAGANGYEQY
TRBV30 | AWAWTGVGYEQY
TRBV11-2 | ASSSLSRVSYEQY
TRBV7-9 | ASSLKQGLSNEQF
TRBV11-2 | ASSFRDNQPQH
TRBV5-1 | ASSWGQGTTEAF
TRBV18 | ASSPPSLAGGLNEQF
TRBV5-1 | ASSLNPNNEQF
TRBV6-1 | ASSEVGDRLQETQY
TRBV19 | ASSIGPGLAGAETQY
TRBV14 | ASSQGQGDYGYT
TRBV6-5 | ASSSDRTSNQPQH
TRBV7-9 | ASSTWGSGGARYEQY
TRBV2 | ASSEGGLNYGYT
TRBV27 | ASTRDTSTDTQY
TRBV18 | ASSPSQGDSPLH
TRBV28 | ASSLRGHPYEQY
TRBV15 | ATSRDLQGRGTQY
TRBV6-1 | ASILGADTEAF
TRBV7-9 | ASSLLSAQDEQY
TRBV18 | ASSPGRDSGNTIY
TRBV29-1 | SVARGGEGPTNEQF
TRBV5-1 | ASSSTLSGANVLT
TRBV11-2 | ASSPRWTGGNTGELF
TRBV7-6 | ASSPQRGSSYEQY
TRBV10-3 | AISEASGAAYEQY
TRBV5-4 | ASSLAGAAPGREQY
TRBV27 | ASSLSGTSGSPNDNEQF
TRBV7-9 | ASSAHRGVDSGANVLT
TRBV11-3 | ASGEISRGGTNEQF
TRBV11-3 | ASSPETGAEQF
TRBV19 | ASKAAGYYQETQY
TRBV6-5 | ASSYLGQGTTDTQY
TRBV9 | ASSVGDSGGATDTQY
TRBV30 | ASLRTGKSLEQY
TRBV5-1 | ASSLRQHNEQF
TRBV6-1 | ASSVMTDQETQY